This T cell receptor (beta chain) derives from a study of regulatory and conventional T cells in RAG deficiency. Conventional CD4+ T cells were sorted from blood as CD25-low CD127-high cells. Only in-frame clones appear in the TCRdb table, and some are missing; sequencing was by immunoSEQ multiplex PCR. In the table there are 45,000 or so clones, 90% of which are singletons. The same sample was also used in a study of regulatory T cells. That study reports: Amplification used 52 TRBV primers and 13 TRBJ primers.

The sequenced material came from CD4+ effector T cells sorted from blood. The sequence derives from a human donor in good health.

The CDR3 here is CASSPENSVGEQFF. For the CDR3, the DNA is TGCGCCAGCAGCCCCGAAAATAGCGTAGGGGAGCAGTTCTTC. This chain uses TRBV5-1 with TRBJ2-1; tentative D call: TRBD2 (5 bases). This CDR3 is 14 amino acids long. Germline loops: CDR1 SGHRS, CDR2 YFSETQ. Trimming took off 4 bases at V and 10 bases at J, with 18 bases between the two ends.